Here is one T cell receptor (beta chain) with its context. The target of this receptor is not known. Nothing much larger sits one base from this clone, and base qualities are not available. From the cysteine through the phenylalanine, the CDR3 covers 12 amino acids. Solely the CDR3 DNA is kept, with 36 bases framed from the first base. The V end loses 4 bases and the J end loses 8 bases, and a stretch of 9 bases separates them. The germline V gene provides CDR1 SGHDN and CDR2 FVKESK. This sample was taken from a study of CD4 T cells in relation to SARS-CoV-2 and coronaviruses (dated by TCRdb to the early 2020s). Broadly, across the study: In the ViraFEST assay, PBMCs were cultured with antigen for under twelve days, after which TCR beta CDR3s were sequenced to identify antigen-specific clonal expansions. An HIV-1 Nef peptide pool or a no-peptide culture served as the negative reference condition. The Adaptive Biotechnologies TCR-sequencing kit was used to sequence samples from three pre-COVID donors and the naive versus memory experiments, whereas other data were Illumina-based. For other donors in the study, expansion assays were sequenced with a different, Illumina-based TCR-beta assay. At the level of individual TCR clonotypes, the study measured memory CD4+ T cell crossreactivity between SARS-CoV-2 spike protein and common cold coronavirus spike proteins. HLA restriction was mapped for shared crossreactive spike epitopes using patient-derived lymphoblastoid cell lines.

Paper-wide results and their limitations: Crossreactivity analysis was centred on spike protein, so crossreactivity against other viral proteins was not assessed. The study was limited by small numbers of patients and tested TCRs. Pre-pandemic and post-infection samples were not both contributed by any donor, so tracing of the source of pre-existing responses was limited. Compared with monoreactive clones, crossreactive clones had significantly weaker SARS-CoV-2-driven expansion, a result consistent with antigenic imprinting. Roughly 60% of donors had memory CD4+ clonotypes that crossrecognized SARS-CoV-2 and at least one common cold coronavirus spike.

CD4+ T cells from unexposed donors were collected before the COVID-19 pandemic (2011-2018). The EasySep CD4+ T cell isolation kit was used to isolate CD4+ T cells once the cultures had run for 9 to 11 days. As cell numbers permitted, CD4+ T cells from unexposed donors were tested for reactivity to SARS-CoV-2 S and N and to four common cold coronavirus spike pools. About 1.8 million PBMCs per well were cultured in IMDM with roughly 5.5% human AB serum and 8.5 to 10 IU/ml IL-2. Half of the culture medium was replaced with fresh IL-2-containing medium on days 3 and 7. In general, triplicate replicate wells were used for every peptide culture condition. The leukapheresis product used for the unexposed donors was purchased from a commercial source. Ficoll-Paque PLUS gradient centrifugation was used to isolate PBMCs from leukapheresis product or whole blood. PBMCs were either cryopreserved at -140°C or used fresh in the expansion assay. The QIAamp Micro DNA Kit was used to extract genomic DNA from the CD4+ T cells.

Libraries were constructed by the immunoSEQ multiplex PCR assay. As for the authors' bioinformatics: During preprocessing, nonproductive sequences were removed, along with CDR3s that did not begin with C, did not end with F or W, or were shorter than 7 amino acids. The MANAFEST web app identified antigen-specific clonotypes based on expansion compared with the reference and other culture wells. To be counted as positive, a clone had to show significant expansion compared with the reference culture, at an FDR below 0.05, in 2 of 3 replicate wells. A further requirement for positive clones was significant expansion compared with all other tandem wells, along with an odds ratio above 5. CDR3 homology was quantified as pairwise Levenshtein distance, calculated with the stringdist R package after three terminal residues were trimmed from each end. As stored in TCRdb, this immuneACCESS dataset retains in-frame rearrangements with V and J assigned. A fraction of the clones does not appear; measured against another copy, unresolved V genes explain less than half of the discrepancy, and the remainder lacks a known reason. V, J and clone size derive from that table, while D and trimming were established from the DNA sequence. This sample has 27,000 or so clones in its table, and roughly three quarters of those were observed once. In total, the top ten clones hold about 16% of the sample.

The sequence was collected from a human donor in good health. The rearrangement combines TRBV14 with TRBJ1-3; the D gene cannot be named for sure. The sample taken for sequencing was CD4+ T cells from PBMCs, cultured in vitro. The DNA sequence reads TGTGCCAGCAGCCCCTCCGGGGACACCATATATTTT. It codes for CASSPSGDTIYF.